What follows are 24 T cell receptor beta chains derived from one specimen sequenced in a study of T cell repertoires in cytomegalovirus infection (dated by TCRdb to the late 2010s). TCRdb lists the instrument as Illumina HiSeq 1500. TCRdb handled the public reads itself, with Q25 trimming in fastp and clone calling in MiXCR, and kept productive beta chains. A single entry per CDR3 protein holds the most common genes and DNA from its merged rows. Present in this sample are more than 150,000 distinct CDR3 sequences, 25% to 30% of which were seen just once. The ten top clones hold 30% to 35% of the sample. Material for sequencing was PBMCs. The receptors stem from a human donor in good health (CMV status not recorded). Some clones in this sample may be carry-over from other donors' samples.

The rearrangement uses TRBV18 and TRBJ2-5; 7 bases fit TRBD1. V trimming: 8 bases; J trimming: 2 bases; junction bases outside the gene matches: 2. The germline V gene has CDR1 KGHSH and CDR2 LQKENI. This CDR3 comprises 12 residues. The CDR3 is CASQGQQETQYF. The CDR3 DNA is TGTGCCAGCCAGGGACAGCAAGAGACCCAGTACTTC.

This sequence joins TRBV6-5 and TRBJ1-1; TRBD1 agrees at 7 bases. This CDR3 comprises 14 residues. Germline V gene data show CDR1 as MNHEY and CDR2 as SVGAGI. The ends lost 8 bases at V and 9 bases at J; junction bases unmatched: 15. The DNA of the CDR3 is TGTGCCAGCCGGGATCCGACTAAAGGGGGCAAAGCTTTCTTT. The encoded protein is CASRDPTKGGKAFF.

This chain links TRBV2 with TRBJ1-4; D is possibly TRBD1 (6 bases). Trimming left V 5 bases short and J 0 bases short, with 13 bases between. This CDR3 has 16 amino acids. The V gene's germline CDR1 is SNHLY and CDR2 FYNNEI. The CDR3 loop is CASSLNGGATNEKLFF. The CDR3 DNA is TGTGCCAGCAGTTTGAACGGGGGCGCAACTAATGAAAAACTGTTTTTT.

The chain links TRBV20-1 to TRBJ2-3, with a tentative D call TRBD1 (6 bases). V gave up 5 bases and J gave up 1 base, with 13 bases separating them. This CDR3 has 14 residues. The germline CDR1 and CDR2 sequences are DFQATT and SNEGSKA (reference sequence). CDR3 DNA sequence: TGCAGTGCTCCCCCAGGGGCCCGCACAGATACGCAGTATTTT. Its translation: CSAPPGARTDTQYF.

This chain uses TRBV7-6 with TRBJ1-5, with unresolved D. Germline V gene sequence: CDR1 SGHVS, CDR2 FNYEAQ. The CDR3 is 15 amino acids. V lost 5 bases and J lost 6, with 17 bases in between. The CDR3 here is CASSPSGQPPQPQHF. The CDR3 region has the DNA TGTGCCAGCAGCCCGTCCGGGCAGCCCCCTCAGCCCCAGCATTTT.

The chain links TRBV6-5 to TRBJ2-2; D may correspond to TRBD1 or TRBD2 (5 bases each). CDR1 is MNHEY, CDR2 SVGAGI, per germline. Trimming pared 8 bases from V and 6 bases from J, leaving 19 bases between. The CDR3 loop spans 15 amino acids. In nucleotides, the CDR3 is TGTGCCAGCCGGCGCGAGCCGGGGCGGGCCGGGGAGCTGTTTTTT. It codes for CASRREPGRAGELFF.

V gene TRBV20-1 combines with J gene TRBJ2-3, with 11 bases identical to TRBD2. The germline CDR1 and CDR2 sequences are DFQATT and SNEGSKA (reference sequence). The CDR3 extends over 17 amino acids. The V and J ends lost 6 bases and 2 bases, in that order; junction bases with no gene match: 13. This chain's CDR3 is CSAPKWGTSGNTDTQYF. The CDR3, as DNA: TGCAGTGCCCCCAAATGGGGGACTAGCGGTAACACAGATACGCAGTATTTT.

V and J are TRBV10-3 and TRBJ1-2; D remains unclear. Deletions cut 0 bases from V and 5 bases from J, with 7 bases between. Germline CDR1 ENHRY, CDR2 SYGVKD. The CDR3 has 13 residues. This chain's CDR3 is CAISESAGYGYTF. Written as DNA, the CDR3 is TGTGCCATCAGTGAGTCAGCGGGGTATGGCTACACCTTC.

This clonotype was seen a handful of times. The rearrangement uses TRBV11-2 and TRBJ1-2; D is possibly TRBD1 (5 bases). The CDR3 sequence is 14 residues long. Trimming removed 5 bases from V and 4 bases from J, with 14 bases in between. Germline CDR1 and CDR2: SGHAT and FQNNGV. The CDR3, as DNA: TGTGCCAGCAGCGTGGTACAGGACGGCTATGGCTACACCTTC. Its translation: CASSVVQDGYGYTF.

The CDR3 sequence: CASSAFYGYTF. The CDR3 DNA sequence: TGTGCCAGCAGTGCCTTCTATGGCTACACCTTC. The chain links TRBV25-1 to TRBJ1-2, with unresolved D. CDR1 is MGHDK and CDR2 is SYGVNS in the germline V gene. The CDR3 extends over 11 amino acids. V lost 4 bases to trimming and J lost 4 bases, with 4 bases between them.

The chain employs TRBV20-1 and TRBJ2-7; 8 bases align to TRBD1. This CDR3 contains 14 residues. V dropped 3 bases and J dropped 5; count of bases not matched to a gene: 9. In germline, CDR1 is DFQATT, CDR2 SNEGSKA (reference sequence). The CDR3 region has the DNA TGCAGTGCTAGTTCCAGGGCAGGGGGCGACGAGCAGTACTTC. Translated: CSASSRAGGDEQYF.

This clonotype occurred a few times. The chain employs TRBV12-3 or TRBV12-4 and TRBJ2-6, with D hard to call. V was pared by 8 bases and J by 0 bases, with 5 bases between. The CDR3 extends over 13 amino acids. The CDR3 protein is CASQASGANVLTF. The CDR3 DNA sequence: TGTGCCAGCCAAGCCTCTGGGGCCAACGTCCTGACTTTC.

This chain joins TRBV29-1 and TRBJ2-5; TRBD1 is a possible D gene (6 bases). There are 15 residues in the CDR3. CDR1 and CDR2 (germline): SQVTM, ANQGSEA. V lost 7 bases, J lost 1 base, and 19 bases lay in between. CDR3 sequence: CSGTPGQAFQETQYF. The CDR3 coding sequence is TGCAGCGGCACCCCGGGACAAGCGTTCCAAGAGACCCAGTACTTC.

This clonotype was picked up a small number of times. CDR3 coding DNA: TGTGCCAGCAGTCCCCGTTCTCAGGGCACGAACACTGAAGCTTTCTTT. It is translated as CASSPRSQGTNTEAFF. The chain combines TRBV6-2 or TRBV6-3 with TRBJ1-1; weak D call: TRBD1 (5 bases). Germline V lookup: CDR1 MNHEY, CDR2 SVGEGT. Trimming cost V 5 bases and J 1 base, with 17 bases left between them. This CDR3 contains 16 residues.

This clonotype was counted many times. The CDR3 DNA reads as TGTGCCAGCAGCTTAGCCCAGGGGGCTGACACTGAAGCTTTCTTT. Protein: CASSLAQGADTEAFF. V and J are TRBV7-8 and TRBJ1-1; the match to TRBD1 covers 8 bases. The CDR3 runs 15 residues. Unmatched junction bases numbered 3, after V lost 0 bases and J lost 3 bases. CDR1 is SGHVS and CDR2 is FQNEAQ in the germline V gene.

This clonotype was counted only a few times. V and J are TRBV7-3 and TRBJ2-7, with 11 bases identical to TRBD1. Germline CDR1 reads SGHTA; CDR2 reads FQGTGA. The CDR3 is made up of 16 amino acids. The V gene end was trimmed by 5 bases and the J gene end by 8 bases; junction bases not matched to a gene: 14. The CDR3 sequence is CASSPGYRTGGEKQYF. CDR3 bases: TGTGCCAGCAGCCCAGGGTATCGGACAGGGGGCGAAAAGCAGTACTTC.

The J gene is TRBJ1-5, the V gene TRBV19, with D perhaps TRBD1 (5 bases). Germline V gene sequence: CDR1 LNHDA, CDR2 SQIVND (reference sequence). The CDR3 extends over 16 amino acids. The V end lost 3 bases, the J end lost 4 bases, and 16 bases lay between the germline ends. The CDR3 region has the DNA TGTGCCAGTAGTATGGCGGTCAGGGTATCGAATCAGCCCCAGCATTTT. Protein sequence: CASSMAVRVSNQPQHF.

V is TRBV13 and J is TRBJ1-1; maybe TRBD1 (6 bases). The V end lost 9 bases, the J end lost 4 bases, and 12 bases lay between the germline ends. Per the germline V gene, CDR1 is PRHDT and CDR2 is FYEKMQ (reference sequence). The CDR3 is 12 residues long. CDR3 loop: CASGEGGTEAFF. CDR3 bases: TGTGCCAGTGGGGAGGGGGGCACTGAAGCTTTCTTT.

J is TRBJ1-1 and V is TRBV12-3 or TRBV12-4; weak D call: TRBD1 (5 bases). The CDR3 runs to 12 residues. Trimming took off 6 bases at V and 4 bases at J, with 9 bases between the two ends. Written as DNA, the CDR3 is TGTGCCAGCAGACCGGGGGTCACTGAAGCTTTCTTT. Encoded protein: CASRPGVTEAFF.

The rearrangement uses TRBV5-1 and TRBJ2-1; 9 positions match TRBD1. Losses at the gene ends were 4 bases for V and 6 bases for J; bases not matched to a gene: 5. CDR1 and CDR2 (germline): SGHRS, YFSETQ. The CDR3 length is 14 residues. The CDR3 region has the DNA TGCGCCAGCAGCGTACAGGGGGCGCCCAATGAGCAGTTCTTC. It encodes CASSVQGAPNEQFF.

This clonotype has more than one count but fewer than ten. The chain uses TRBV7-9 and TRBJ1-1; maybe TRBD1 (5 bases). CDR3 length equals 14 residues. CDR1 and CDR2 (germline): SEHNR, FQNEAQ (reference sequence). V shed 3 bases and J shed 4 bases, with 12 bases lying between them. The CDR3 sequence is CASSFRDGGTEAFF. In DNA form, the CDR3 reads TGTGCCAGCAGCTTCCGGGACGGGGGCACTGAAGCTTTCTTT.

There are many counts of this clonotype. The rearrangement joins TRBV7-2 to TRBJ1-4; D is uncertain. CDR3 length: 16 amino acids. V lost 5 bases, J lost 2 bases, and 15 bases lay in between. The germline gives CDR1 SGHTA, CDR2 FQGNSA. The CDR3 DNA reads TGTGCCAGCAGCCCCGCTCCCACGGCCACTAATGAAAAACTGTTTTTT. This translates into CASSPAPTATNEKLFF. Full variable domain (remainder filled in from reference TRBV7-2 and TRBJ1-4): GAGVSQSPSNKVTEKGKDVELRCDPISGHTALYWYRQSLGQGLEFLIYFQGNSAPDKSGLPSDRFSAERTGGSVSTLTIQRTQQEDSAVYLCASSPAPTATNEKLFFGSGTQLSVL.

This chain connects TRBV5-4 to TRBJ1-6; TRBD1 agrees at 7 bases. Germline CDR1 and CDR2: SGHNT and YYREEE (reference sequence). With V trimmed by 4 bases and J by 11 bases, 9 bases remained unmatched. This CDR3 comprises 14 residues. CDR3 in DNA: TGTGCCAGCAGCCAGCCTAGGACAGGAGCACCCCTCCACTTT. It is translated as CASSQPRTGAPLHF.

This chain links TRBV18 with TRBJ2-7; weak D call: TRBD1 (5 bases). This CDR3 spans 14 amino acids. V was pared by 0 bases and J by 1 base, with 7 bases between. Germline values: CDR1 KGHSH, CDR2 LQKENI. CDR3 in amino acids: CASSPPTASYEQYF. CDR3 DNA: TGTGCCAGCTCACCACCGACAGCATCCTACGAGCAGTACTTC.